Shown below are 3 T cell receptor beta chains from a single sample sequenced in a study of early stage breast cancer tumors. Some clones are missing from TCRdb's copy, which holds only in-frame ones; the method was immunoSEQ multiplex PCR. This repertoire shows tens of thousands of clones, around nine tenths found once; its top ten account for approximately 4.7%. What was sequenced was blood. These receptors were taken from a person aged 65 to 85 with breast cancer.

J is TRBJ2-7 and V is TRBV9, with no clear D. Germline V gene sequence: CDR1 SGDLS, CDR2 YYNGEE. V was cut by 1 base and J by 2 bases, with 10 bases left in between. The CDR3 has 14 residues. The CDR3 DNA reads TGTGCCAGCAGCGTAACAACAAATCCCTACGAGCAGTACTTC. Its protein product is CASSVTTNPYEQYF.

The rearrangement joins TRBV25-1 to TRBJ2-5; a weak D match, TRBD2 (5 bases). The V gene lost 6 bases and the J gene lost 5 bases, with 13 bases spanning the gap. Germline CDR1 reads MGHDK; CDR2 reads SYGVNS. The CDR3 runs to 13 residues. The CDR3 spells CASSPRGGETQYF. The CDR3 bases are TGTGCCAGCAGCCCCCGCGGCGGGGAGACCCAGTACTTC.

The rearrangement links TRBV21-1 to TRBJ1-6; the table calls TRBD1, which could not be checked here. TRBV21-1 is given as a pseudogene. The CDR3 runs to 16 residues. The DNA for the CDR3 is TGTGCCAGCAGCAAATTCCTACCGGGACAGGGTTCACCCCTCCACTTT. It translates to CASSKFLPGQGSPLHF.